The sequence of this T cell receptor beta chain was determined in a study of metastatic and nonmetastatic thyroid tumors. Study-level background: Where malignant and benign thyroid patients were concerned, repertoires were compared across blood and tumor or nodule tissue.

Thyroid surgery had not been preceded by any treatment in any patient. Germline V lookup: CDR1 MNHEY, CDR2 SVGEGT. CDR3 size: 13 residues. V shed 7 bases and J shed 4 bases, with 11 bases lying between them. Whole-study findings and limits: In blood and tumor, TCR beta diversity was reportedly significantly higher in malignant thyroid tumors than in benign nodules.

This clone was recorded a few times. Antigen specificity is unknown. Possible read error: a much larger clone is one base away. Authors' methods: Building a distant-metastasis classifier for papillary thyroid cancer drew on CDR3 differences across clinicopathological groups. TCRdb re-clonotyped the PCR reads via MiXCR. TCRdb, not the original authors, processed these V and J calls. The sample lists tens of thousands of clones; approximately 13% were seen once. This TCR derives from a female donor with papillary thyroid cancer or a benign thyroid nodule (not recorded which). Some clones in this sample may be carry-over from other donors' samples. Sequencing used tumor tissue. This chain links TRBV6-2 or TRBV6-3 with TRBJ2-1; TRBD1 is a possible D gene (5 bases). CDR3 nucleotide sequence: TGTGCCAGCATCAACAGGATATACAATGAGCAGTTCTTC. Residues: CASINRIYNEQFF.